This T cell receptor beta chain was documented in a study of blood T cell repertoires in COVID-19. Overall study context: The United States, Italy and Spain supplied acute and convalescent COVID-19 samples. Sources were T cells, B-cell-depleted T cells, or PBMCs; the material itself was cDNA or gDNA.

Assay used: immunoSEQ multiplex PCR; TCRdb lists only in-frame clones, some missing. The sample carries approximately 230,000 clones, around 88% recorded once. Living in under 30 US areas, the participants were between about 18 and 100 years of age. Participant reports of clinical history set cohort assignment. There are 15 residues in the CDR3. Germline assignment: CDR1 GTSNPN and CDR2 SVGIG (reference sequence). V shed 3 bases and J 1 base; nucleotides not matched to a gene: 4. The genes are TRBV30 and TRBJ1-3; 9 positions agree with TRBD1. Sequencing was performed on PBMCs or T cells enriched from blood (not recorded which). The sequence was collected from a woman in her forties or fifties with acute COVID-19. In nucleotides, the CDR3 is TGTGCCTGGAGGAGGGACAGGGTATCTGGAAACACCATATATTTT. Protein sequence: CAWRRDRVSGNTIYF.